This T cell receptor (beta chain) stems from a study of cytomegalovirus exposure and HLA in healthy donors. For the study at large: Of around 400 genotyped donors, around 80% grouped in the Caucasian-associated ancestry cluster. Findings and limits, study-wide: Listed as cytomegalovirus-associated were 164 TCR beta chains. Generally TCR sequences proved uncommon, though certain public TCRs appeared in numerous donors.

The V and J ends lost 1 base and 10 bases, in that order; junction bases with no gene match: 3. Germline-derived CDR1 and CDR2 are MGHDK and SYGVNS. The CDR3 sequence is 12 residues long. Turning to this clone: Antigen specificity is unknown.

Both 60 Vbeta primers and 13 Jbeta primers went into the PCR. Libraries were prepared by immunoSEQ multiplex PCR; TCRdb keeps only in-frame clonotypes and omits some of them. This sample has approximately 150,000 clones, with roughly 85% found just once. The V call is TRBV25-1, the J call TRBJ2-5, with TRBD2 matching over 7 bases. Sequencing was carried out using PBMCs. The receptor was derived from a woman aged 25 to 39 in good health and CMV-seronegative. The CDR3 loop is CASSEWGGRQYF. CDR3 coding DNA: TGTGCCAGCAGTGAATGGGGGGGACGCCAGTACTTC.